The TCR beta chain under discussion was sequenced for a study of blood T cell repertoires in COVID-19. Study-wide context: Donors in the United States, Italy and Spain gave samples during acute or convalescent COVID-19.

This clone appeared a few times. Authors' analysis steps: Reference gene primer amplification yielded estimated nucleated cell counts. The method was immunoSEQ multiplex PCR; TCRdb's version includes in-frame clones alone and lacks a portion of them. The DNA gave D and trimming, while V, J and clone size come from that table. The sample holds under 300,000 clones, more than 75% seen once. CDR3 length: 15 residues. Germline loops: CDR1 SGHVS, CDR2 FQNEAQ. Between the trimmed V and J ends, which lost 1 base and 2 bases, there was a span of 11 bases. Sequencing used peripheral blood. The chain links TRBV7-8 to TRBJ1-1; D might be TRBD1 (5 bases). The TCR comes from a woman in her 70s with active or convalescent COVID-19. The CDR3 DNA follows: TGTGCCAGCAGCTTAGGTCCCCAGGGCAACACTGAAGCTTTCTTT. Its protein is CASSLGPQGNTEAFF.